The 2 T cell receptor beta chains given below trace back to one sample, sequenced in a study of blood T cell repertoires in COVID-19. The method was immunoSEQ multiplex PCR; TCRdb's version includes in-frame clones alone and lacks a portion of them. The profile shows 160,000 or so clones, approximately 85% of them singletons. The sequencing sample was made of peripheral blood. The source is a woman aged 55-69 years with COVID-19, enrolled during active disease.

This chain joins TRBV5-5 and TRBJ1-1; a weak D match, TRBD1 (6 bases). The V and J ends lost 1 base and 5 bases respectively, with 15 bases between them. Looked up from germline, CDR1 is SGHKS and CDR2 is YYEKEE (reference sequence). The CDR3 has 15 residues. CDR3 DNA: TGTGCCAGCAGCTTGTTTCAGGGGCGGAATACTGAAGCTTTCTTT. It specifies CASSLFQGRNTEAFF.

This chain uses TRBV5-1 with TRBJ1-4; 8 positions agree with TRBD1. The CDR3 is made up of 15 amino acids. V trimming: 7 bases; J trimming: 4 bases; junction bases outside the gene matches: 9. From germline, CDR1 is SGHRS and CDR2 YFSETQ. The CDR3 DNA is TGCGCCAGCGGGGCAGGGGGCCTTGGTAATGAAAAACTGTTTTTT. Translating gives CASGAGGLGNEKLFF.